This TCR beta chain was captured by sequencing in a study of PD-1 blockade in classical Hodgkin lymphoma. Study results and limitations: CD4+ TCR diversity, unlike CD8+, climbed significantly by C4D1. Compared with healthy donors, newly diagnosed patients reportedly showed lower baseline TCR diversity.

The germline CDR1 and CDR2 sequences are SQVTM and ANQGSEA. V lost 6 bases to trimming and J lost 4 bases, with 18 bases between them. CDR3 length: 14 residues. This sample's time point: cycle 4 day 1 (C4D1), after less than 7 weeks of nivolumab. Following autologous stem cell transplantation, relapse occurred in every patient, and exposure to brentuximab vedotin varied. Regarding this clone: Its target is unknown.

The assay was immunoSEQ multiplex PCR, and TCRdb's table has in-frame clones only and misses some. The sample includes roughly 100,000 clones, roughly 91% seen only once; the top ten take 2%. This TCR was sampled from a human donor with classical Hodgkin lymphoma. The input for sequencing was peripheral blood mononuclear cells (PBMCs), taken before the fourth cycle of nivolumab. J is TRBJ2-5 and V is TRBV29-1; D perhaps matches TRBD2 (6 bases). CDR3 nucleotides: TGCAGCGTGCGGGACTCCTGGACCTCAGAGACCCAGTACTTC. This codes for CSVRDSWTSETQYF.